This T cell receptor (beta chain) came from a study of blood T cell repertoires in COVID-19. At the level of the study: From T cells, B-cell-depleted T cells, or PBMCs came the material, which was cDNA or gDNA.

Sequencing used immunoSEQ multiplex PCR; TCRdb keeps in-frame clones, though not all of them. The sample contains about 250,000 clones, roughly 80% of which appear only once. In its sample, this clone was seen once. Trimming shortened V by 2 bases and J by 0 bases, and 10 bases separated the two germline ends. Per germline, CDR1 SGHAT and CDR2 FQNNGV. The CDR3 is made up of 15 amino acids. The chain uses TRBV11-2 and TRBJ1-2; no clear D gene. This clonotype originated in a man at least 80 years old with acute or convalescent COVID-19. The sequencing input was peripheral blood. Written as DNA, the CDR3 is TGTGCCAGCAGCTTAAGTACAGTAACTAACTATGGCTACACCTTC. Translation gives CASSLSTVTNYGYTF.